Following are 32 T cell receptor beta chains from one sample sequenced in a study of vaccination and CD4 T cells after COVID-19. No antigen has been assigned to these receptors. The Oncomine TCR Beta short-read assay generated sequence data from the DNA of cultured CD4+ T cells. TCRdb re-analysed the PCR reads in MiXCR, keeping a single row per CDR3 protein. The sample includes around 20,000 distinct CDR3 sequences, roughly 40% of them seen just once. Regarding treatment: roughly 11-day PBMC culture with coronavirus spike peptide pools or control peptides (ViraFEST assay). This material consisted of CD4+ T cells from blood, cultured in vitro, taken after SARS-CoV-2 vaccination. Receptor source: a human donor who had recovered from COVID-19.

This rearrangement joins TRBV5-4 to TRBJ1-2, with 7 bases matching TRBD1. The length of the CDR3 is 17 residues. The V gene end was trimmed by 4 bases and the J gene end by 6 bases; junction bases not matched to a gene: 18. CDR1 SGHNT and CDR2 YYREEE come from the germline V gene (reference sequence). This CDR3 reads CASSQDWNVKGGDGYTF. CDR3 nucleotide sequence: TGTGCCAGCAGCCAAGATTGGAACGTCAAAGGGGGCGATGGCTACACCTTC.

The chain couples TRBV7-2 to TRBJ1-2; D gene ambiguous. The CDR3 length is 13 residues. Trimming cost V 0 bases and J 7 bases, with 9 bases left between them. From germline, CDR1 is SGHTA and CDR2 FQGNSA. CDR3 region: CASSLASLGGYTF. The CDR3 DNA sequence: TGTGCCAGCAGCTTAGCCTCCCTGGGTGGCTACACCTTC. The full variable domain, with the rest looked up from reference TRBV7-2 and TRBJ1-2, is GAGVSQSPSNKVTEKGKDVELRCDPISGHTALYWYRQSLGQGLEFLIYFQGNSAPDKSGLPSDRFSAERTGGSVSTLTIQRTQQEDSAVYLCASSLASLGGYTFGSGTRLTVV.

This clonotype was observed a few times. The chain recombines TRBV19 with TRBJ1-2; TRBD1 is a possible D gene (6 bases). CDR3 size: 15 residues. Trimming stripped 6 bases from V and 7 bases from J, with 21 bases between. Germline CDR1 and CDR2: LNHDA and SQIVND (reference sequence). CDR3 region: CASSTLPGGEGGYTF. CDR3 DNA: TGTGCCAGTAGCACCCTCCCGGGGGGCGAAGGTGGCTACACCTTC.

The rearrangement links TRBV9 to TRBJ2-5; D not resolved. The germline CDR1 and CDR2 sequences are SGDLS and YYNGEE. V lost 0 bases, J lost 1 base, and 10 bases lay in between. CDR3 length: 15 amino acids. The CDR3 reads CASSVGPGSQETQYF. The CDR3 DNA reads TGTGCCAGCAGCGTAGGGCCAGGTTCCCAAGAGACCCAGTACTTC.

The chain couples TRBV25-1 to TRBJ1-2; 7 nucleotides line up with TRBD1. The trim removed 8 bases at V and 4 bases at J, leaving 4 bases unmatched. The CDR3 extends over 12 amino acids. Germline CDR1 and CDR2: MGHDK and SYGVNS. The CDR3, as DNA: TGTGCCAGCCACGGACAGGTCTATGGCTACACCTTC. Translation: CASHGQVYGYTF.

The gene calls are TRBV28 and TRBJ1-2; no clear D. V was pared by 3 bases and J by 8 bases, with 19 bases between. This CDR3 is 15 amino acids long. Per germline, CDR1 MDHEN and CDR2 SYDVKM. The CDR3 reads CASSLVSSGQSGYTF. In nucleotides, the CDR3 is TGTGCCAGCAGTTTGGTAAGCTCTGGGCAATCCGGCTACACCTTC.

The rearrangement joins TRBV11-3 to TRBJ2-7; 8 bases line up with TRBD1. Trimming cost V 5 bases and J 3 bases; bases outside gene matches: 18. CDR3 length equals 18 residues. Germline V gene sequence: CDR1 SGHNT, CDR2 YENEEA. CDR3 sequence (DNA): TGTGCCAGCAGCCAGGGGGCAGGGAAGGTCTCACTTAACTACGAGCAGTACTTC. It codes for CASSQGAGKVSLNYEQYF.

In this sample, this clonotype turned up a few times. The rearrangement uses TRBV27 and TRBJ1-6; D is perhaps TRBD1 (5 bases). The CDR3 totals 15 residues. Germline V CDR1 and CDR2: MNHEY, SMNVEV (reference sequence). V was clipped by 6 bases and J by 5 bases, with 14 bases between them. CDR3 coding DNA: TGTGCCAGCAGCGTTAGGACATCCAATAATTCACCCCTCCACTTT. This codes for CASSVRTSNNSPLHF.

The chain links TRBV7-2 to TRBJ2-1; TRBD2 aligns across 15 bases. CDR3 size: 15 residues. The V and J ends lost 6 bases and 3 bases, in that order; junction bases with no gene match: 0. Germline loops: CDR1 SGHTA, CDR2 FQGNSA. CDR3: CASRGLAGGYNEQFF. CDR3 bases: TGTGCCAGCAGGGGACTAGCGGGGGGCTACAATGAGCAGTTCTTC.

The sample holds a few counts of this clonotype. This chain uses TRBV19 with TRBJ1-2; perhaps TRBD1 as D (6 bases). Germline V CDR1 and CDR2: LNHDA, SQIVND (reference sequence). Trimming took 0 bases from V and 2 from J, leaving 10 bases between them. The CDR3 consists of 15 residues. The CDR3 region has the DNA TGTGCCAGTAGTATAGAAGGGACACCGAACTATGGCTACACCTTC. It translates to CASSIEGTPNYGYTF.

This clonotype was counted between two and nine times. The chain combines TRBV6-1 with TRBJ1-5, with D possibly TRBD1 on 6 matching bases. This CDR3 has 15 residues. Germline V gene data show CDR1 as MNHNS and CDR2 as SASEGT. Trimming stripped 6 bases from V and 3 bases from J, with 15 bases between. The CDR3 DNA reads as TGTGCCAGCAGAGTGCCGGGACAACTCAATCAGCCCCAGCATTTT. Residues: CASRVPGQLNQPQHF.

A few counts support this clonotype. The chain recombines TRBV27 with TRBJ2-7, with 9 bases that match TRBD2. Germline CDR1 and CDR2: MNHEY and SMNVEV (reference sequence). The V gene end was trimmed by 8 bases and the J gene end by 0 bases; junction bases not matched to a gene: 8. The CDR3 is 15 amino acids. The CDR3 nucleotides read TGTGCCAGCCAGAAGACTAGCGGCACCTCCTACGAGCAGTACTTC. It specifies CASQKTSGTSYEQYF.

V and J are TRBV15 and TRBJ1-5; D perhaps matches TRBD1 (5 bases). The CDR3 contains 14 residues. V was pared by 2 bases and J by 0 bases, with 5 bases between. CDR1 LNHNV and CDR2 YYDKDF come from the germline V gene (reference sequence). The CDR3 loop reads CATSRQGSNQPQHF. In DNA form, the CDR3 reads TGTGCCACCAGCAGACAGGGTAGCAATCAGCCCCAGCATTTT.

V usage is TRBV20-1 and J usage is TRBJ2-5; tentatively, D is TRBD1 (6 bases). Trimming shortened V by 5 bases and J by 1 base, and 11 bases separated the two germline ends. The CDR3 spans 13 residues. The germline CDR1 and CDR2 sequences are DFQATT and SNEGSKA (reference sequence). CDR3 DNA sequence: TGCAGTGCTCGATGGGACATCCAAGAGACCCAGTACTTC. Translation: CSARWDIQETQYF.

This clonotype has a single count. The genes are TRBV19 and TRBJ2-1; 8 bases agree with TRBD1. Per the germline V gene, CDR1 is LNHDA and CDR2 is SQIVND (reference sequence). V gave up 7 bases and J gave up 5 bases; unmatched junction bases: 7. The CDR3 runs to 14 residues. The CDR3 nucleotides read TGTGCCAGTACCAAGGACAGGGCGCACAATGAGCAGTTCTTC. Its translation is CASTKDRAHNEQFF.

This clonotype has only one observation. The chain uses TRBV20-1 and TRBJ1-4; 8 bases map to TRBD1. With V trimmed by 8 bases and J by 5 bases, 13 bases remained unmatched. The CDR3 is made up of 15 amino acids. Per germline, CDR1 DFQATT and CDR2 SNEGSKA (reference sequence). Here the CDR3 reads CSTHGRTGLNEKLFF. Here the CDR3 DNA reads TGCAGTACCCACGGAAGGACAGGGTTGAATGAAAAACTGTTTTTT.

This clonotype was counted between two and nine times. The genes are TRBV4-1 and TRBJ2-5; 12 nucleotides agree with TRBD2. Trimming removed 0 bases from V and 4 bases from J; junction bases left unmatched: 12. The length of the CDR3 is 19 residues. The V gene's germline CDR1 is MGHRA and CDR2 YSYEKL. CDR3 DNA sequence: TGCGCCAGCAGCCAAGATTTCCTAGCGGGAGGGCCGGTGCGAGAGACCCAGTACTTC. Translating it yields CASSQDFLAGGPVRETQYF.

This clonotype was observed a few times. The rearrangement links TRBV2 to TRBJ1-1; D might be TRBD1 (5 bases). Germline CDR1 reads SNHLY; CDR2 reads FYNNEI. The CDR3 contains 14 residues. Trimming left V 5 bases short and J 1 base short, with 11 bases between. CDR3 protein: CASSLPGTNTEAFF. CDR3 coding DNA: TGTGCCAGCAGTCTGCCCGGGACGAACACTGAAGCTTTCTTT.

There are a few counts of this clonotype. V and J are TRBV20-1 and TRBJ1-1, with 8 bases lining up with TRBD1. The germline CDR1 and CDR2 sequences are DFQATT and SNEGSKA (reference sequence). The CDR3 is 12 residues long. The junction had 8 bases not matched to a gene; V was cut back by 6 bases and J by 8 bases. Written as DNA, the CDR3 is TGCAGTGCCCAAAGGACAGGGACGGAAGCTTTCTTT. This codes for CSAQRTGTEAFF.

The V and J genes are TRBV20-1 and TRBJ2-7, with D perhaps matching TRBD1 or TRBD2 (5 bases each). Germline values: CDR1 DFQATT, CDR2 SNEGSKA (reference sequence). The CDR3 loop spans 15 amino acids. The V and J ends lost 6 bases and 3 bases respectively, with 21 bases between them. The chain's CDR3 is CSASPQLGEIYEQYF. The CDR3 nucleotides read TGCAGTGCCAGCCCCCAGTTGGGGGAGATCTACGAGCAGTACTTC.

The rearrangement joins TRBV19 to TRBJ1-5; 9 nucleotides align to TRBD1. The germline gives CDR1 LNHDA, CDR2 SQIVND (reference sequence). The CDR3 has 14 residues. V shed 3 bases and J 9 bases; nucleotides not matched to a gene: 6. The CDR3 sequence is CASSILDRGGPQHF. Written as DNA, the CDR3 is TGTGCCAGTAGTATCCTGGACAGGGGTGGGCCCCAGCATTTT.

In its sample, this clonotype is medium-sized. V gene TRBV27 combines with J gene TRBJ2-7; tentatively, D is TRBD1 (6 bases). Germline V gives CDR1 MNHEY, CDR2 SMNVEV (reference sequence). CDR3 length equals 14 residues. Between the trimmed V and J ends, which lost 5 bases and 5 bases, there was a span of 16 bases. CDR3 region: CASSPGPGVHEQYF. As DNA, the CDR3 is TGTGCCAGCAGTCCTGGCCCAGGGGTCCACGAGCAGTACTTC.

In this sample, this clonotype turned up a few times. V and J are TRBV19 and TRBJ1-1; D is undetermined. CDR1 LNHDA and CDR2 SQIVND come from the germline V gene (reference sequence). Deletions cut 5 bases from V and 0 bases from J, with 19 bases between. CDR3 size: 17 residues. The CDR3 DNA reads as TGTGCCAGTAGTCGCCAACCCCCACAATTCTTGAACACTGAAGCTTTCTTT. Protein sequence: CASSRQPPQFLNTEAFF.

This chain connects TRBV7-2 to TRBJ1-2; 8 nucleotides agree with TRBD1. V gave up 6 bases and J gave up 4 bases; unmatched junction bases: 16. The CDR3 is 17 residues long. Germline lookup yields CDR1 SGHTA and CDR2 FQGNSA. The CDR3 protein is CASRPRTGIALTYGYTF. DNA of the CDR3: TGTGCCAGCAGACCGCGGACAGGGATCGCTCTAACCTATGGCTACACCTTC. Supplemented by reference TRBV7-2 and TRBJ1-2, the full variable domain reads GAGVSQSPSNKVTEKGKDVELRCDPISGHTALYWYRQSLGQGLEFLIYFQGNSAPDKSGLPSDRFSAERTGGSVSTLTIQRTQQEDSAVYLCASRPRTGIALTYGYTFGSGTRLTVV.

This clonotype has only a few counts. The V gene is TRBV11-3, the J gene TRBJ2-2; tentatively, D is TRBD2 (5 bases). The CDR3 runs to 16 residues. Trimming removed 0 bases from V and 4 bases from J, with 12 bases in between. CDR1 is SGHNT, CDR2 YENEEA, per germline. This CDR3 reads CASSLDRPAVTGELFF. The CDR3 DNA follows: TGTGCCAGCAGCTTAGATAGGCCAGCGGTCACCGGGGAGCTGTTTTTT.

In this sample, this clonotype turned up a few times. The gene calls are TRBV19 and TRBJ2-2, with D hard to call. Germline values: CDR1 LNHDA, CDR2 SQIVND (reference sequence). This CDR3 contains 12 residues. V was cut by 5 bases and J by 6 bases, with 7 bases left in between. The CDR3 region is CASSLRAGELFF. The CDR3 DNA reads TGTGCCAGTAGTCTCCGGGCCGGGGAGCTGTTTTTT. The entire variable domain, with the rest obtained from reference TRBV19 and TRBJ2-2, is as follows: DGGITQSPKYLFRKEGQNVTLSCEQNLNHDAMYWYRQDPGQGLRLIYYSQIVNDFQKGDIAEGYSVSREKKESFPLTVTSAQKNPTAFYLCASSLRAGELFFGEGSRLTVL.

This clonotype has a handful of counts. V gene TRBV20-1 combines with J gene TRBJ2-7; D may be TRBD1 or TRBD2 (5 bases each). The CDR3 length is 15 residues. The germline CDR1 and CDR2 sequences are DFQATT and SNEGSKA (reference sequence). Trimming stripped 3 bases from V and 5 bases from J, with 20 bases between. CDR3 DNA: TGCAGTGCTAGCCCCTCCCGGGACCCGGTACACGAGCAGTACTTC. Residues: CSASPSRDPVHEQYF.

As for this clonotype: Germline is not matched at one junction end, which may reflect a read error. This chain links TRBV20-1 with TRBJ2-2; D is possibly TRBD2 (6 bases). Germline V gives CDR1 DFQATT, CDR2 SNEGSKA (reference sequence). This CDR3 spans 13 amino acids. Written as DNA, the CDR3 is TGCAGTGCTAGTGCGGGGTCCACCGGGGAGCCGTTTTTT. Its protein product is CSASAGSTGEPFF.

In its sample, this clonotype was seen a few times. The chain uses TRBV15 and TRBJ1-1; no definite D call. This CDR3 has 15 residues. V was clipped by 0 bases and J by 5 bases, with 13 bases between them. CDR1 and CDR2 from the germline V gene are LNHNV and YYDKDF (reference sequence). In DNA form, the CDR3 reads TGTGCCACCAGCAGAGATTTCGGGGAGACTACTGAAGCTTTCTTT. Translation gives CATSRDFGETTEAFF.

The V and J genes are TRBV6-4 and TRBJ2-3; D is uncertain. Germline V gives CDR1 MRHNA, CDR2 SNTAGT. The ends were cut back, 2 bases at V and 9 bases at J, with 6 bases in the middle. The CDR3 covers 11 residues. The CDR3 sequence: CASSDGWTQYF. The CDR3 DNA reads as TGTGCCAGCAGTGACGGTTGGACGCAGTATTTT.

V is TRBV4-3 and J is TRBJ1-5; perhaps TRBD1 as D (5 bases). The CDR3 is made up of 15 amino acids. Looked up from germline, CDR1 is LGHNA and CDR2 is YSLEER. With 0 bases removed from V and 7 bases from J, the gap between germline ends came to 13 bases. CDR3 amino acids: CASSQDWGGWQPQHF. The CDR3, as DNA: TGCGCCAGCAGCCAAGATTGGGGGGGATGGCAGCCCCAGCATTTT.

Written as DNA, the CDR3 is TGTGCCAGCAGCTTAACCGCAGGGGCCACTGAAGCTTTCTTT. Translation: CASSLTAGATEAFF. V gene TRBV7-8 combines with J gene TRBJ1-1; a possible D gene is TRBD1 (6 bases). Germline V CDR1 and CDR2: SGHVS, FQNEAQ. The V end was cut by 2 bases, the J end by 4 bases, with 11 bases between. This CDR3 comprises 14 residues. The full variable domain, its missing parts supplied by reference TRBV7-8 and TRBJ1-1, is GAGVSQSPRYKVAKRGQDVALRCDPISGHVSLFWYQQALGQGPEFLTYFQNEAQLDKSGLPSDRFFAERPEGSVSTLKIQRTQQEDSAVYLCASSLTAGATEAFFGQGTRLTVV.